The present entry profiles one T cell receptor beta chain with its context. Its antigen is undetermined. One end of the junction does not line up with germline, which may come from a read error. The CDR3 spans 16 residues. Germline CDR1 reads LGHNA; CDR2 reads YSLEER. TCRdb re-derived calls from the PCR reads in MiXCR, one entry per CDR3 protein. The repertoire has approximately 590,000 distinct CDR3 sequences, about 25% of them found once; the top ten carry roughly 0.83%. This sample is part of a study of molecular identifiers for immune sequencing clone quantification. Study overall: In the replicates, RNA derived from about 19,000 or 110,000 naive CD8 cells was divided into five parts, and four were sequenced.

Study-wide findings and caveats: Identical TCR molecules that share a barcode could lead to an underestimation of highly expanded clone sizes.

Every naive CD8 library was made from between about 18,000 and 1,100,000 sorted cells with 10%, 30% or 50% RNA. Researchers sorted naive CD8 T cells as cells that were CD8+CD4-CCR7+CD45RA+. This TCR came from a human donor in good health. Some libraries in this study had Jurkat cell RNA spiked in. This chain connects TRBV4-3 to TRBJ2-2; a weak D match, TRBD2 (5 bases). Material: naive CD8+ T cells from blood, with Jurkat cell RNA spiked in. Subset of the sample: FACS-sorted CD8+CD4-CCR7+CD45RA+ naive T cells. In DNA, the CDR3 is TGCGCCAGCAGCCACGGACTGGCCCTGAACACCGGGGAGCTGTGTTTT. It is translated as CASSHGLALNTGELCF.